This T cell receptor beta chain was identified in a study of cytomegalovirus exposure and HLA in healthy donors. Points from the study as a whole: Other equally common chains were less clonally expanded than HLA-associated TCR beta chains, a later analysis showed.

With regard to this clone: The antigen remains unidentified. Other nucleotide sequences from this sample produce the same CDR3.

With 60 Vbeta and 13 Jbeta primers, the PCR was carried out. This table comes from immunoSEQ multiplex PCR, and its TCRdb copy is limited to in-frame clones, with some not included. The table records fewer than 200,000 clones, 65% to 85% of them present only once. The V gene's germline CDR1 is SGHTA and CDR2 FQGNSA. The CDR3 loop spans 14 amino acids. The V gene end was trimmed by 3 bases and the J gene end by 5 bases; junction bases not matched to a gene: 3. The sequence was collected from a woman aged 40 to 49 in good health and CMV-seropositive. Sequenced sample: PBMCs. The chain links TRBV7-2 to TRBJ1-5, with 8 bases fitting TRBD1. The chain's CDR3 is CASSFTGGDQPQHF. The CDR3 region has the DNA TGTGCCAGCAGCTTTACAGGGGGGGATCAGCCCCAGCATTTT.